This T cell receptor (beta chain) was captured by sequencing in a study of blood T cell repertoires in COVID-19. Study-level background: Samples of COVID-19 (acute and convalescent) were obtained from the United States, Italy and Spain. In each case, the material was cDNA or gDNA derived from T cells, B-cell-depleted T cells, or PBMCs.

As handled by the study authors: Using reference gene primer amplification, nucleated cell counts were estimated. The repertoire was sequenced with immunoSEQ multiplex PCR; TCRdb's copy has only in-frame clones and lacks some. That table gives V, J and clone size, and the DNA gave D and trimming. The data contain approximately 150,000 clones, 80% to 90% of them singletons. The receptor was isolated from a human donor with acute or convalescent COVID-19. The donor label of this sample is uncertain. Sequencing was carried out using peripheral blood.

The CDR3 reads CASSAWQDWNTIYNSPLHF. The CDR3 region has the DNA TGTGCCAGCAGCGCCTGGCAAGATTGGAATACTATTTATAATTCACCCCTCCACTTT. The chain couples TRBV21-1 to TRBJ1-6. TRBV21-1 is noted as a pseudogene. CDR3 length equals 19 residues.